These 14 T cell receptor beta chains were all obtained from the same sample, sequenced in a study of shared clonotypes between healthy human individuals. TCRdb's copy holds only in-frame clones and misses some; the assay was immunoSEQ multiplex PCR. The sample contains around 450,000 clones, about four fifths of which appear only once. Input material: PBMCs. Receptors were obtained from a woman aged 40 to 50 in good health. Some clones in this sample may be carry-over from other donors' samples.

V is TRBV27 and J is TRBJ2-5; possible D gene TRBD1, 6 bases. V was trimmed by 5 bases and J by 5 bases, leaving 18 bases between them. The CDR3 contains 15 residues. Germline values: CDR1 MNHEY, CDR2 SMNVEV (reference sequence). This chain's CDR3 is CASSRAGASVETQYF. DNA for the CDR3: TGTGCCAGCAGTAGGGCAGGGGCTTCCGTGGAGACCCAGTACTTC.

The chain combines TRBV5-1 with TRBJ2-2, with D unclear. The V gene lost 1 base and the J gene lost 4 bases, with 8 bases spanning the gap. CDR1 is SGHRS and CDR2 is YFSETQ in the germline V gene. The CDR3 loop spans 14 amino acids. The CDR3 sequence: CASSLQQSTGELFF. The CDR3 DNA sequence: TGCGCCAGCAGCTTGCAACAGTCCACCGGGGAGCTGTTTTTT.

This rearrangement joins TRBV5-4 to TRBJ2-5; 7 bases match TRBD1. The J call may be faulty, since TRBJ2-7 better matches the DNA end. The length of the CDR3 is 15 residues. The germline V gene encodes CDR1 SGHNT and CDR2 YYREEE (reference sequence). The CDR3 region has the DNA TGTGCCAGCAGCCCGGGGACAGACCCTACCTACGAGCAGTACTTC. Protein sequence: CASSPGTDPTYEQYF.

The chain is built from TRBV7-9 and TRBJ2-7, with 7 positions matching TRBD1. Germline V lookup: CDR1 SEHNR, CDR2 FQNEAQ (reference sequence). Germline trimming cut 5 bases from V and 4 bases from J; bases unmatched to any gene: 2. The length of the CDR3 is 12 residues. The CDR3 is CASSLTGYEQYF. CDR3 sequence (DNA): TGTGCCAGCAGCCTGACAGGGTACGAGCAGTACTTC.

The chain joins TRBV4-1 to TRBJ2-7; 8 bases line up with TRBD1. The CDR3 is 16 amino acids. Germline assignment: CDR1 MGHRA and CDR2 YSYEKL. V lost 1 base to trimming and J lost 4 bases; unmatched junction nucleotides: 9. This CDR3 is CASSQALQGVRYEQYF. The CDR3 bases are TGCGCCAGCAGCCAAGCCCTACAGGGGGTCCGTTACGAGCAGTACTTC.

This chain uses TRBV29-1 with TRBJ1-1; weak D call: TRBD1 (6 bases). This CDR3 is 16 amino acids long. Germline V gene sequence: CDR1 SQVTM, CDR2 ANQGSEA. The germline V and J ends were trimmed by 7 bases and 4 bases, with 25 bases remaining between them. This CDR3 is CSGRRGGGPEGTEAFF. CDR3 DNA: TGCAGCGGACGGAGGGGAGGGGGGCCGGAGGGCACTGAAGCTTTCTTT.

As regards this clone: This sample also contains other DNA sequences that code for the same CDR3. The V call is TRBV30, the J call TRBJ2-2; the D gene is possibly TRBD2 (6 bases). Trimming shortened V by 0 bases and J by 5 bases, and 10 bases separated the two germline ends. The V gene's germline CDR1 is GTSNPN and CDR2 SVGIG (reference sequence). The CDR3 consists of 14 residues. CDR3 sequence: CAWSVLAGTGELFF. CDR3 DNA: TGTGCCTGGAGTGTACTCGCGGGGACCGGGGAGCTGTTTTTT. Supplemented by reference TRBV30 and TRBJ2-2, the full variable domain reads SQTIHQWPATLVQPVGSPLSLECTVEGTSNPNLYWYRQAAGRGLQLLFYSVGIGQISSEVPQNLSASRPQDRQFILSSKKLLLSDSGFYLCAWSVLAGTGELFFGEGSRLTVL.

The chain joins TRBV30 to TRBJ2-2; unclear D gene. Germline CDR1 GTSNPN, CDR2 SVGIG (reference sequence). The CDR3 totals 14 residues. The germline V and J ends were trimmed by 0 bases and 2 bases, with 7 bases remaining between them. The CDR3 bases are TGTGCCTGGAGTGTATTGGTCAACACCGGGGAGCTGTTTTTT. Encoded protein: CAWSVLVNTGELFF.

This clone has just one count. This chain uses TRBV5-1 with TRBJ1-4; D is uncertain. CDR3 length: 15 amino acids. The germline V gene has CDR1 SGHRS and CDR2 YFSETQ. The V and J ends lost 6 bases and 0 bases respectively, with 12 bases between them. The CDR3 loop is CASKGEQTTNEKLFF. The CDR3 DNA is TGCGCCAGCAAAGGAGAGCAAACAACTAATGAAAAACTGTTTTTT.

The CDR3 loop reads CASRVGVNTEAFF. As DNA, the CDR3 is TGTGCCAGCAGGGTCGGAGTGAACACTGAAGCTTTCTTT. The genes are TRBV7-9 and TRBJ1-1; D gene unclear. Germline V gene data show CDR1 as SEHNR and CDR2 as FQNEAQ (reference sequence). This CDR3 region has 13 residues. V lost 6 bases and J lost 0, with 8 bases in between.

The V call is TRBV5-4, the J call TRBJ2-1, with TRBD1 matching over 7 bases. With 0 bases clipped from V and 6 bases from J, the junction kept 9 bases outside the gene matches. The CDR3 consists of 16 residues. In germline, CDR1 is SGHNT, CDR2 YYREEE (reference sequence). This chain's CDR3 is CASSLGDREVGNEQFF. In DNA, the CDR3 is TGTGCCAGCAGCTTGGGCGACAGGGAAGTCGGCAATGAGCAGTTCTTC.

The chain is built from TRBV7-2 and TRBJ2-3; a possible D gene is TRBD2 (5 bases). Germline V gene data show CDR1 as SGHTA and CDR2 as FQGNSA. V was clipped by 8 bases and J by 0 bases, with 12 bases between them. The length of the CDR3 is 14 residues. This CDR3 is CASGPGSSTDTQYF. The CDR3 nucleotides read TGTGCCAGCGGCCCGGGGAGTAGCACAGATACGCAGTATTTT.

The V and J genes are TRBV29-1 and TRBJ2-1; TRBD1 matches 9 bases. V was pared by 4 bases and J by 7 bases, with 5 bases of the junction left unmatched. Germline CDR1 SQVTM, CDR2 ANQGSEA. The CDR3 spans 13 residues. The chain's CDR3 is CSVGGQGGNEQFF. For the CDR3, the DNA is TGCAGCGTTGGGGGACAGGGTGGGAATGAGCAGTTCTTC.

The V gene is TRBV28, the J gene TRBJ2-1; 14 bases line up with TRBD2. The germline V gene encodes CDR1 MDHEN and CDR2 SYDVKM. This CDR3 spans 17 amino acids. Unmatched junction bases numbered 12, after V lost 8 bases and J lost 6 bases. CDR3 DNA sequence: TGTGCCAGCCAGACACCCGGACTAGCGGGAGGTGGCAATGAGCAGTTCTTC. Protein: CASQTPGLAGGGNEQFF.